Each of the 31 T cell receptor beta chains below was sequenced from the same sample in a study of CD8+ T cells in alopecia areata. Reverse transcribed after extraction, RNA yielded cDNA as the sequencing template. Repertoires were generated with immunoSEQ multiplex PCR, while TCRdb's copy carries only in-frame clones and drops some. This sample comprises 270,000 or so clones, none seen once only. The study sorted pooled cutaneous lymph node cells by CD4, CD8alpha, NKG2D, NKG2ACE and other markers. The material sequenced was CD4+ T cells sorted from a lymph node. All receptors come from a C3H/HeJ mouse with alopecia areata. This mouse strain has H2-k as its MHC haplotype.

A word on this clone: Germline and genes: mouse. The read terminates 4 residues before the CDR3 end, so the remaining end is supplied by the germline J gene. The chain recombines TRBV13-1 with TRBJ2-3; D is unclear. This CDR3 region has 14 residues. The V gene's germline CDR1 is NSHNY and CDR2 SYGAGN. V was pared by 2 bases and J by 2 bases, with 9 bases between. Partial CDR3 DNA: TGTGCCAGCAGTGACGCAGAGGTTGCAGAA. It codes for CASSDAEVAE. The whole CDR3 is CASSDAEVAETLYF.

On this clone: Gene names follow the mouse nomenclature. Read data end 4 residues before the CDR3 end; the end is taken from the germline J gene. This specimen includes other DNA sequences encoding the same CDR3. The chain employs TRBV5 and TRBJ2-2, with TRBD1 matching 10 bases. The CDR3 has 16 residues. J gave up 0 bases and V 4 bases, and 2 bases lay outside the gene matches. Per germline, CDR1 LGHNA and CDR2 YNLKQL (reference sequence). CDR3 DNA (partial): TGTGCCAGCAGCCCCGGACAGGGGGCAAACACCGGG. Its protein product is CASSPGQGANTG. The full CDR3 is CASSPGQGANTGQLYF.

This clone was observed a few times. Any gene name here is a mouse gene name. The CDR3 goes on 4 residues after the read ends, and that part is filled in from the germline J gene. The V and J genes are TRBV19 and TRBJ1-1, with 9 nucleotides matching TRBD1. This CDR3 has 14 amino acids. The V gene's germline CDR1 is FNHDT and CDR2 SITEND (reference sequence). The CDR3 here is CASSISTGGTEVFF. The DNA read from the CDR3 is TGTGCCAGCAGTATCTCGACAGGGGGGACA.

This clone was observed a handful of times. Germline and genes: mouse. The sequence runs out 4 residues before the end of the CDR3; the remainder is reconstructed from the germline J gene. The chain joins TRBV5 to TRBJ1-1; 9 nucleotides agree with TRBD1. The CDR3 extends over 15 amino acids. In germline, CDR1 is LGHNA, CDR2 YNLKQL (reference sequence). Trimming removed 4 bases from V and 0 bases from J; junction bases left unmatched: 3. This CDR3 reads CASSPQGASNTEVFF. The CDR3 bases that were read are TGTGCCAGCAGCCCACAGGGGGCCTCAAACACA.

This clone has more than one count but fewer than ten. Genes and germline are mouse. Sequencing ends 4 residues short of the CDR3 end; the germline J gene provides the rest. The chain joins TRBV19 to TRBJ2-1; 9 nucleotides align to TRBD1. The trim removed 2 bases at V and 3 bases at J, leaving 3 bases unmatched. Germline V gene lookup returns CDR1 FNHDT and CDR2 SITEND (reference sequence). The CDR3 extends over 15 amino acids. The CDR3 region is CASSMRGQGYAEQFF. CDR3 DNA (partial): TGTGCCAGCAGTATGAGGGGACAGGGCTATGCT.

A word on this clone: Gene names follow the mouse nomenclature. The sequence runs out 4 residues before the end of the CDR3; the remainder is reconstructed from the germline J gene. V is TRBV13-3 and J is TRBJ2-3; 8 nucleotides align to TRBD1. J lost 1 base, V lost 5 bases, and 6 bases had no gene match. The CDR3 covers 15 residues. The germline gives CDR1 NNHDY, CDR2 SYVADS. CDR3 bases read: TGTGCCAGCAGCCCGACAGGGGAGGGTGCAGAA. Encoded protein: CASSPTGEGAE. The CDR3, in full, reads CASSPTGEGAETLYF.

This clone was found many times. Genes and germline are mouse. CDR3 DNA, as far as it was read: TGTGCTAGCAGTAGAGTCAGGGGGCCGTAT. It codes for CASSRVRGPY. The complete CDR3 protein is CASSRVRGPYEQYF. This chain links TRBV17 with TRBJ2-7, with 8 bases that match TRBD1. Coverage ceases 4 residues before the CDR3 finishes, and the germline J gene fills in the end. The length of the CDR3 is 14 residues. Germline CDR1 and CDR2: MNHDT and YYDKIL.

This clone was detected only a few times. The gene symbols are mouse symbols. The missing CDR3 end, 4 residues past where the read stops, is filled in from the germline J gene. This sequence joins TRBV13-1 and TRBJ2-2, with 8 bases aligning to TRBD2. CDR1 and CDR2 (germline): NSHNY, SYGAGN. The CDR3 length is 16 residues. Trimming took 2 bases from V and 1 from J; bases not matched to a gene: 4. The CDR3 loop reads CASSEVWGENTGQLYF. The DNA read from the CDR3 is TGTGCCAGCAGTGAGGTCTGGGGGGAAAACACCGGG.

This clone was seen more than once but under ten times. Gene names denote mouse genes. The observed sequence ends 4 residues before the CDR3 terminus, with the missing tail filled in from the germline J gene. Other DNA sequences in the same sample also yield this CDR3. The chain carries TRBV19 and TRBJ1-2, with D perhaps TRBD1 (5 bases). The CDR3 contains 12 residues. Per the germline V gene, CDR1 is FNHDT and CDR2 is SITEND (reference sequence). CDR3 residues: CASSIGGSDYTF. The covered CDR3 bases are TGTGCCAGCAGTATTGGGGGGTCC.

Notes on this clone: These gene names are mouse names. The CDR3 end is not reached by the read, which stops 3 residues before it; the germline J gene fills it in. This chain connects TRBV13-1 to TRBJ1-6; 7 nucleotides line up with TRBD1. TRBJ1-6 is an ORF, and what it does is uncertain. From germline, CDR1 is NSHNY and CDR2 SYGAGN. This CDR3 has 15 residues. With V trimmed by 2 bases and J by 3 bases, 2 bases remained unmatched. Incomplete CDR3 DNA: TGTGCCAGCAGTGAGGACAGGAGCTATAATTCGCCC. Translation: CASSEDRSYNSP. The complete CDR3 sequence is CASSEDRSYNSPLYF.

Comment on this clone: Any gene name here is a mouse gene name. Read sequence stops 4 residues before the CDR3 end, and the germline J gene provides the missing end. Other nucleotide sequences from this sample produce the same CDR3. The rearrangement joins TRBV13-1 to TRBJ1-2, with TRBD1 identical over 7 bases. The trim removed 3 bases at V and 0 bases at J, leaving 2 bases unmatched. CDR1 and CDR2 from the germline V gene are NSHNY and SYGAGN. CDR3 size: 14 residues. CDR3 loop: CASSGDSTNSDYTF. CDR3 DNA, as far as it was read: TGTGCCAGCAGTGGGGACAGCACAAACTCC.

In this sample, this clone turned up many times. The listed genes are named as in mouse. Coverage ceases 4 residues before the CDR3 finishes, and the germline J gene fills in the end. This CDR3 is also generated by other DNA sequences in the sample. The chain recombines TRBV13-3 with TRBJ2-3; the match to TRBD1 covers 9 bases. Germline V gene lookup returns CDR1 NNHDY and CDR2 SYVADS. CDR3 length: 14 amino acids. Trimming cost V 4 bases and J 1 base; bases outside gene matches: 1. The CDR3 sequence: CASSRDRGAETLYF. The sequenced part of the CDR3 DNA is TGTGCCAGCAGTCGGGACAGGGGTGCAGAA.

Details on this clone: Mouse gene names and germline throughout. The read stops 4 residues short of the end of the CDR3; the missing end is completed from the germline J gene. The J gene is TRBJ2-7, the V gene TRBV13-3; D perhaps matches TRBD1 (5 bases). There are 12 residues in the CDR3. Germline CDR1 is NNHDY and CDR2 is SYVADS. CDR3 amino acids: CASSDLTDEQYF. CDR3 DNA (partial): TGTGCCAGCAGTGATCTGACAGAT.

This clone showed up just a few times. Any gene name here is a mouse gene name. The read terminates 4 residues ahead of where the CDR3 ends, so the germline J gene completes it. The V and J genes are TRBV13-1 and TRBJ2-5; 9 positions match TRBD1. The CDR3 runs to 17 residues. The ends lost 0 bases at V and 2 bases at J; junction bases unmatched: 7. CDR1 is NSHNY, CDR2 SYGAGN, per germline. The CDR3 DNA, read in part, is TGTGCCAGCAGTGATGCGGGGGTACAGGGGGCCCAAGAC. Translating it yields CASSDAGVQGAQD. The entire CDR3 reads CASSDAGVQGAQDTQYF.

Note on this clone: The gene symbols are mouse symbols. Partial CDR3 DNA: TGTGCCAGCAGTTGGGACAGGGGGTCCTAT. It is translated as CASSWDRGSY. The entire CDR3 reads CASSWDRGSYEQYF. The rearrangement links TRBV19 to TRBJ2-7; 11 bases are shared with TRBD1. The CDR3 end is not reached by the read, which stops 4 residues before it; the germline J gene fills it in. CDR1 and CDR2 from the germline V gene are FNHDT and SITEND (reference sequence). Losses at the gene ends were 4 bases for V and 1 base for J; bases not matched to a gene: 1. The CDR3 extends over 14 amino acids.

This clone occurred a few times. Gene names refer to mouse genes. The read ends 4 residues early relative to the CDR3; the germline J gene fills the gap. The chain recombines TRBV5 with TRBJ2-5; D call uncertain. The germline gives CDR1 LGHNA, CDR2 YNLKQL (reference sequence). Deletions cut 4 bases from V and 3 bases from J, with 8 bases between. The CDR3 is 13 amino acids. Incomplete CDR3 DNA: TGTGCCAGCAGCCCTGTGGTGCAAGAC. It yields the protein CASSPVVQD. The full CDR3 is CASSPVVQDTQYF.

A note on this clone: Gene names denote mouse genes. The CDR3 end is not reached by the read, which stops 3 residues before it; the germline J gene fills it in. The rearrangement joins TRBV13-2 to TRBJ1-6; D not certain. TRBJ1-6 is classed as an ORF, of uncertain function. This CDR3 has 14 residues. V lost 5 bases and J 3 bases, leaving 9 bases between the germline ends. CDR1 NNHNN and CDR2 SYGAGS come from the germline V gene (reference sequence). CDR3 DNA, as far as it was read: TGTGCCAGCGGCGAGACACACTATAATTCGCCC. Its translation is CASGETHYNSP. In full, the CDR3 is CASGETHYNSPLYF.

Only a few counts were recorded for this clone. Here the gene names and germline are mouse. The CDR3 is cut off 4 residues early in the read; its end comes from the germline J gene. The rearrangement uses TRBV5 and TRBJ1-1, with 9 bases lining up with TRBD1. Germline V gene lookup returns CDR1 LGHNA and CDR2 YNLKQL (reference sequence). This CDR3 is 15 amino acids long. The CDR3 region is CASSQARDRVPEVFF. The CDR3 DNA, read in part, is TGTGCCAGCAGCCAAGCCCGGGACAGGGTTCCA.

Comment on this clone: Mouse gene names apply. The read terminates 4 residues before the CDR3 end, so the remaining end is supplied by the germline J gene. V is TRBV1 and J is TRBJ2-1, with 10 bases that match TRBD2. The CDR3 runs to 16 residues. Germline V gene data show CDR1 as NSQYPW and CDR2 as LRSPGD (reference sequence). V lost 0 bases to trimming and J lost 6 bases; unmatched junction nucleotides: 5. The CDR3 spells CTCSAEAGGAPAEQFF. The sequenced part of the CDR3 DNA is TGCACCTGCAGTGCAGAGGCTGGGGGGGCGCCTGCT.

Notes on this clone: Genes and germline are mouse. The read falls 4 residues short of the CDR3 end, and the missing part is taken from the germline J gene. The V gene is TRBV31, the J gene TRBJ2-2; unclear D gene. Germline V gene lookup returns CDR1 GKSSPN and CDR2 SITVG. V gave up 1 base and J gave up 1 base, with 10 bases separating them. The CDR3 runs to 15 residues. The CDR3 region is CAWSPMPRNTGQLYF. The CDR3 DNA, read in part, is TGTGCCTGGAGTCCCATGCCCAGAAACACCGGG.

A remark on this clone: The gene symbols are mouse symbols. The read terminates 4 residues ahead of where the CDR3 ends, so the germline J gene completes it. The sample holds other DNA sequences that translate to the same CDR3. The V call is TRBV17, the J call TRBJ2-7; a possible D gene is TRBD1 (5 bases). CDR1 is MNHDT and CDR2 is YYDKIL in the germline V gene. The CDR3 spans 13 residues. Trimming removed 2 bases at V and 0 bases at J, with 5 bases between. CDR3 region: CASSRQGSYEQYF. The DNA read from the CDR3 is TGTGCTAGCAGTAGACAGGGCTCCTAT.

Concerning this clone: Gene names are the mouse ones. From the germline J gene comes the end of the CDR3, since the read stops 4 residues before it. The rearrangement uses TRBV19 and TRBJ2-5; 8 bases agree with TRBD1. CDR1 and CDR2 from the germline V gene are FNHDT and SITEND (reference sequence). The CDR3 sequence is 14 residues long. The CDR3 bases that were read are TGTGCCAGCAGCTCCAGGGGGCAGGGGGAC. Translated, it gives CASSSRGQGD. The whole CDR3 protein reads CASSSRGQGDTQYF.

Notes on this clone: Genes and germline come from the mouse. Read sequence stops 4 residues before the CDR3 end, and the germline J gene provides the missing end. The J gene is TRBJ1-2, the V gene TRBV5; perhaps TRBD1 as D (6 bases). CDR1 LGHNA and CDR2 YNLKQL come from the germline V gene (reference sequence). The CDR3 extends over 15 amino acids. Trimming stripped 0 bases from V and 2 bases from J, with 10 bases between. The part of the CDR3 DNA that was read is TGTGCCAGCAGCCAAGAAACAGGGAGGAACTCC. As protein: CASSQETGRNS. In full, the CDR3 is CASSQETGRNSDYTF.

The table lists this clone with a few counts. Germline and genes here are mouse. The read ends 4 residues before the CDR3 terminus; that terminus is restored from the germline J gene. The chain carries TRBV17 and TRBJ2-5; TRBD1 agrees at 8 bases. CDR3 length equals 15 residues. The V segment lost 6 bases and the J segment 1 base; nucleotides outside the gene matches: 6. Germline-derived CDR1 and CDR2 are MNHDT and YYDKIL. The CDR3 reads CASSRTGRHQDTQYF. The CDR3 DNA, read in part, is TGTGCTAGCAGCCGGACAGGGAGACACCAAGAC.

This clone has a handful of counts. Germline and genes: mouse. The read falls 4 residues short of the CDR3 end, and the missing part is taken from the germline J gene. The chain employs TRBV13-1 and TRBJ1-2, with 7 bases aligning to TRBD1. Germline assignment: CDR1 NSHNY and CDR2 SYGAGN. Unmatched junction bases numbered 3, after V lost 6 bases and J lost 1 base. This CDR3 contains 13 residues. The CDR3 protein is CASNRDRNSDYTF. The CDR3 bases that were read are TGTGCCAGCAACCGGGACAGAAACTCC.

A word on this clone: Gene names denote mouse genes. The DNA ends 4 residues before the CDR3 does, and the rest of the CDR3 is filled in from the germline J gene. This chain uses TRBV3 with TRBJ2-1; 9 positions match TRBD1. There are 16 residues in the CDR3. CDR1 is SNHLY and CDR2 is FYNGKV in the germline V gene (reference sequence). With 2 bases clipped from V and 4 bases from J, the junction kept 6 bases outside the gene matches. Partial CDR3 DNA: TGTGCCAGCAGCTTAACCTGGGACAGGGAGTATGCT. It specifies CASSLTWDREYA. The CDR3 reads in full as CASSLTWDREYAEQFF.

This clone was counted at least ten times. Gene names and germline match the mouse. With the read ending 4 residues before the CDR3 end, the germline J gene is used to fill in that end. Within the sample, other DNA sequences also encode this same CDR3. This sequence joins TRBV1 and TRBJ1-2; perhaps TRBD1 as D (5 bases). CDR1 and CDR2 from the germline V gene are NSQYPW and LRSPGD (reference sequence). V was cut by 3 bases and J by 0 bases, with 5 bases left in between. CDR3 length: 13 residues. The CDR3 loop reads CTCSATANSDYTF. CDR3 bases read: TGCACCTGCAGTGCGACAGCAAACTCC.

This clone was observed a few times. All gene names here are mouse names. The CDR3 spells CTCSAGGEGYAEQFF. The DNA read from the CDR3 is TGCACCTGCAGTGCCGGGGGGGAAGGTTATGCT. J is TRBJ2-1 and V is TRBV1, with 7 bases fitting TRBD2. The CDR3 is cut off 4 residues early in the read; its end comes from the germline J gene. CDR1 is NSQYPW and CDR2 is LRSPGD in the germline V gene (reference sequence). The CDR3 is 15 residues long. Trimming at V came to 3 bases and at J to 4 bases, leaving 6 bases not matched to a gene.

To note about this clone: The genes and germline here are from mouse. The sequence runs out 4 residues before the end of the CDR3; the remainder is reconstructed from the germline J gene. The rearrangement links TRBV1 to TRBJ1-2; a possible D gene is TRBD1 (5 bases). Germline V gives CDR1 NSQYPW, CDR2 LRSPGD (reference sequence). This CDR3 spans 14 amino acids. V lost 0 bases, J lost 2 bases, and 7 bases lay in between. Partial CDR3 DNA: TGCACCTGCAGTGCAGACAGGGAGAACTCC. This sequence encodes CTCSADRENS. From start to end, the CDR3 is CTCSADRENSDYTF.

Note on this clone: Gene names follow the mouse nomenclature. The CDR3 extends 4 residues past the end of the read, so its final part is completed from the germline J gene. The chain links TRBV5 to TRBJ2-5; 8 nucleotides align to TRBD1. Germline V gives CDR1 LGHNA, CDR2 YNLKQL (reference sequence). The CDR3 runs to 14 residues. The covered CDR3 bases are TGTGCCAGCAGCCAGGACAGGGCCGAAGAC. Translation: CASSQDRAED. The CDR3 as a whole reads CASSQDRAEDTQYF.

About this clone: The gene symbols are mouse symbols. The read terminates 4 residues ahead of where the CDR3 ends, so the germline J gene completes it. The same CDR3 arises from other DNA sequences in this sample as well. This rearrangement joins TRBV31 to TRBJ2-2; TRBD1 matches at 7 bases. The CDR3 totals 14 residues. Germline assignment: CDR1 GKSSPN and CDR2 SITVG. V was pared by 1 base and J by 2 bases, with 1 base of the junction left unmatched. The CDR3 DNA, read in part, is TGTGCCTGGAGTCCGACAGGGAACACCGGG. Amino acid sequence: CAWSPTGNTG. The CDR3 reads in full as CAWSPTGNTGQLYF.